This T cell receptor beta chain was observed in a study of blood T cell repertoires in COVID-19. The overall study: Sources were T cells, B-cell-depleted T cells, or PBMCs; the material itself was cDNA or gDNA.

Germline values: CDR1 LNHDA, CDR2 SQIVND (reference sequence). The V and J ends lost 5 bases and 6 bases, in that order; junction bases with no gene match: 9. The length of the CDR3 is 14 residues. Original methodology: Counts of nucleated cells, estimated from reference gene primer amplification, were obtained. TCRdb's table, derived via immunoSEQ multiplex PCR, lists solely in-frame clones and lacks some. Clonal size and the V and J genes are those of that table, whereas D and trimming came from the DNA. The sample records approximately 220,000 clones, about 80% being singletons. The sample consisted of PBMCs or T cells enriched from blood (not recorded which). V and J are TRBV19 and TRBJ1-2, with 7 positions matching TRBD1. The sequence was obtained from a woman in her 40s with acute COVID-19. This CDR3 is CASSPYRDRNGYTF. The CDR3 nucleotides read TGTGCCAGTAGTCCCTACCGGGACAGAAATGGCTACACCTTC. The full variable domain, completed using reference TRBV19 and TRBJ1-2, is DGGITQSPKYLFRKEGQNVTLSCEQNLNHDAMYWYRQDPGQGLRLIYYSQIVNDFQKGDIAEGYSVSREKKESFPLTVTSAQKNPTAFYLCASSPYRDRNGYTFGSGTRLTVV.